The clone carrying this T cell receptor beta chain showed up many times. Its antigen is still unknown. The source of the sample is a study of beta chain features in type 1 diabetes. Each of the CD4+ naive, central memory, regulatory and stem cell-like memory populations was sorted via CD45RO/CCR7/CD25/CD127/CD95/CD27. Once sorted, every population was more than 95% pure. Germline V gene data show CDR1 as SGHTA and CDR2 as FQGNSA. The CDR3 spans 17 residues. V trimming: 4 bases; J trimming: 1 base; junction bases outside the gene matches: 8. Study results and caveats: Overrepresentation of cells with high TCR expression could result from cDNA sequencing. In every one of the four CD4+ subsets, TCRB CDR3s were moderately but significantly shorter in Type 1 diabetes patients. Type 1 diabetes patients had VDJ junctions that carried fewer insertions and more deletions.

Every isolated RNA sample was fully reverse transcribed, so sequencing captured expressed TCRB transcripts. Measured with immunoSEQ multiplex PCR; TCRdb has only the in-frame clones, and not every one. Here the sample spans about 370,000 clones, 9.5% to 10% being singletons. Sequencing was performed on central memory CD4+ T cells from blood. This chain links TRBV7-2 with TRBJ2-1; 9 nucleotides agree with TRBD2. The source is a man aged 25-40 years with type 1 diabetes. The CDR3 sequence is CASSSSSGRHSYNEQFF. CDR3 nucleotides: TGTGCCAGCAGCTCCTCCAGCGGGAGGCATTCCTACAATGAGCAGTTCTTC.